These 32 T cell receptor beta chains originate from one sample sequenced in a study of vaccination effects on CD4 cells after COVID-19 (dated by TCRdb to the early 2020s). The library was produced with the immunoSEQ multiplex PCR assay. TCRdb took over this immuneACCESS table, retaining in-frame rearrangements with V and J assigned. Such tables are incomplete; in checked studies, under half of the missing clones stem from an unresolved V gene, and the remainder is unexplained. The sample has 26,000 or so clones on record, about four fifths of them singletons. The ten largest account for approximately 1.4% of the sample. The ViraFEST assay stimulated PBMC with viral peptide pools and then used TCR sequencing to identify antigen-specific CD4+ T cell clonotypes by expansion. After 10 days of culture, CD4+ T cells were isolated with the EasySep CD4+ T cell isolation kit. Two doses of either the BNT162b2 or the mRNA-1273 mRNA SARS-CoV-2 vaccine were administered to participants.

Antigens for these TCRs are unknown. The sequencing used CD4+ T cells from PBMCs cultured with HCoV-NL63 spike peptides, collected after COVID-19 vaccination. Taken with the paper, the label for cell subset or site translates to: HCoV-NL63 spike overlapping peptide pool stimulation. These TCRs come from a human donor who received a COVID-19 vaccine. Some clones in this sample may be carry-over from other donors' samples.

This chain connects TRBV10-2 to TRBJ1-1, with D unclear. Germline-derived CDR1 and CDR2 are WSHSY and SAAADI. This CDR3 comprises 13 residues. Trimming removed 6 bases from V and 1 base from J, with 9 bases in between. The CDR3 loop reads CASRVYRNTEAFF. DNA of the CDR3: TGCGCCAGCAGGGTGTATAGGAACACTGAAGCTTTCTTT.

This sequence joins TRBV29-1 and TRBJ1-2, with D unresolved. V lost 3 bases and J 9 bases, leaving 11 bases between the germline ends. From germline, CDR1 is SQVTM and CDR2 ANQGSEA. The CDR3 extends over 11 amino acids. The CDR3 here is CSVESGYSYTF. The CDR3 DNA sequence: TGCAGCGTTGAGAGTGGGTACAGCTACACCTTC.

The chain joins TRBV5-4 to TRBJ1-1; no firm D call. V dropped 3 bases and J dropped 1 base, with 13 bases sitting between them. The CDR3 totals 15 residues. Germline-derived CDR1 and CDR2 are SGHNT and YYREEE (reference sequence). The CDR3 DNA is TGTGCCAGCAGCTACGGACGGGGATCGAACACTGAAGCTTTCTTT. It translates to CASSYGRGSNTEAFF.

This chain connects TRBV19 to TRBJ2-5; TRBD2 matches at 7 bases. Germline-derived CDR1 and CDR2 are LNHDA and SQIVND (reference sequence). Unmatched junction bases numbered 9, after V lost 0 bases and J lost 5 bases. This CDR3 contains 16 residues. Here the CDR3 DNA reads TGTGCCAGTAGTATAGATCTGGGCGGGAGTAGGGAGACCCAGTACTTC. It specifies CASSIDLGGSRETQYF.

This rearrangement joins TRBV18 to TRBJ2-2; no reliable D call. Germline CDR1 and CDR2: KGHSH and LQKENI. The CDR3 runs 14 residues. V was clipped by 1 base and J by 7 bases, with 10 bases between them. The CDR3 reads CASSPRTLDGELFF. The CDR3 nucleotides read TGTGCCAGCTCACCACGGACCCTCGACGGGGAGCTGTTTTTT.

This chain uses TRBV5-1 with TRBJ1-2; no reliable D call. V gave up 2 bases and J gave up 0 bases, with 11 bases separating them. This CDR3 has 15 amino acids. The germline gives CDR1 SGHRS, CDR2 YFSETQ. Written as DNA, the CDR3 is TGCGCCAGCAGCTTTGACACAGCAGCTAACTATGGCTACACCTTC. Protein product: CASSFDTAANYGYTF.

V usage is TRBV7-3 and J usage is TRBJ1-1, with D unclear. The V end was cut by 3 bases, the J end by 5 bases, with 13 bases between. CDR1 is SGHTA, CDR2 FQGTGA, per germline. This CDR3 has 14 amino acids. CDR3 sequence: CASSLGGRWTEAFF. The DNA of the CDR3 is TGTGCCAGCAGCTTGGGTGGCCGGTGGACTGAAGCTTTCTTT.

This clone was observed a handful of times. J is TRBJ2-2 and V is TRBV3-1 (or the pseudogene TRBV3-2), with 11 nucleotides matching TRBD1. CDR1 and CDR2 from the germline V gene are LGHDT and YNNKEL (reference sequence). V shed 3 bases and J 4 bases; nucleotides not matched to a gene: 4. CDR3 length equals 16 residues. The CDR3 DNA reads TGTGCCAGCAGCCAGCCGGGACAGGGGGGCACCGGGGAGCTGTTTTTT. It encodes CASSQPGQGGTGELFF.

The chain couples TRBV7-2 to TRBJ2-2, with D possibly being TRBD1 (6 bases). The ends were cut back, 5 bases at V and 1 base at J, with 8 bases in the middle. Looked up from germline, CDR1 is SGHTA and CDR2 is FQGNSA. The CDR3 totals 14 residues. CDR3 coding DNA: TGTGCCAGCAGCCCGGACAGGAACACCGGGGAGCTGTTTTTT. It specifies CASSPDRNTGELFF.

The rearrangement uses TRBV6-5 and TRBJ2-3; the match to TRBD2 covers 7 bases. V dropped 5 bases and J dropped 1; count of bases not matched to a gene: 6. Germline lookup yields CDR1 MNHEY and CDR2 SVGAGI. The CDR3 contains 15 residues. CDR3 DNA sequence: TGTGCCAGCAGTCCCGGGGGGAGAGGCACAGATACGCAGTATTTT. This gives the protein CASSPGGRGTDTQYF.

The gene calls are TRBV24-1 and TRBJ2-1; unclear D gene. Germline lookup yields CDR1 KGHDR and CDR2 SFDVKD. V was pared by 4 bases and J by 6 bases, with 12 bases between. This CDR3 contains 14 residues. This CDR3 is CATSDRRLGNEQFF. The CDR3 DNA is TGTGCCACCAGTGACCGACGCCTGGGCAATGAGCAGTTCTTC.

The chain uses TRBV12-3 or TRBV12-4 and TRBJ1-2; D is ambiguous. V was shortened by 3 bases and J by 4 bases, with 6 bases between the two germline ends. The CDR3 runs 12 residues. The CDR3 sequence: CASSFVSYGYTF. The CDR3 DNA reads as TGTGCCAGCAGTTTTGTTTCCTATGGCTACACCTTC.

The count of this clone is one. The gene calls are TRBV24-1 and TRBJ1-1; TRBD1 might be the D (5 bases). This CDR3 contains 11 residues. V lost 9 bases to trimming and J lost 10 bases, with 14 bases between them. Germline CDR1 and CDR2: KGHDR and SFDVKD. This CDR3 reads CATFPGVRAFF. CDR3 DNA: TGTGCCACCTTCCCGGGGGTTCGAGCTTTCTTT.

The CDR3 DNA follows: TGTGCCAGCAACTTAAGCGGGGGTCTCACCGGGGAGCTGTTTTTT. It encodes CASNLSGGLTGELFF. The V call is TRBV27, the J call TRBJ2-2; TRBD2 agrees at 8 bases. This CDR3 region has 15 residues. The germline V gene encodes CDR1 MNHEY and CDR2 SMNVEV (reference sequence). J was trimmed by 4 bases and V by 7 bases; bases with no gene match: 8.

The genes are TRBV25-1 and TRBJ1-2; 7 nucleotides align to TRBD1. In germline, CDR1 is MGHDK, CDR2 SYGVNS. V shed 1 base, J shed 1 base, and the junction held 3 bases outside the gene matches. The CDR3 is made up of 15 amino acids. The CDR3 region has the DNA TGTGCCAGCAGTGAATCTGACAGGGTTAACTATGGCTACACCTTC. Encoded protein: CASSESDRVNYGYTF.

This rearrangement joins TRBV6-2 or TRBV6-3 to TRBJ2-5, with 9 bases identical to TRBD1. The trim removed 2 bases at V and 12 bases at J, leaving 13 bases unmatched. The CDR3 length is 15 residues. Germline lookup yields CDR1 MNHEY and CDR2 SVGEGT. CDR3 residues: CASSYPPGQGPFEYF. In DNA, the CDR3 is TGTGCCAGCAGTTACCCCCCGGGACAGGGCCCTTTTGAGTACTTC.

This chain uses TRBV7-9 with TRBJ1-5; D uncertain. Deletions cut 1 base from V and 5 bases from J, with 9 bases between. Germline V gene lookup returns CDR1 SEHNR and CDR2 FQNEAQ (reference sequence). The CDR3 contains 14 residues. This chain's CDR3 is CASSLDRDDQPQHF. The CDR3 nucleotides read TGTGCCAGCAGCTTAGACAGAGACGATCAGCCCCAGCATTTT.

CDR3 sequence (DNA): TGTGCCACCTCCGAGGGTTTCAATGAGCAGTTCTTC. It encodes CATSEGFNEQFF. The V call is TRBV2, the J call TRBJ2-1; TRBD2 might be the D (5 bases). This CDR3 contains 12 residues. CDR1 is SNHLY, CDR2 FYNNEI, per germline. Trimming left V 10 bases short and J 6 bases short, with 13 bases between.

This sequence joins TRBV5-1 and TRBJ2-5; D remains ambiguous. The germline V gene encodes CDR1 SGHRS and CDR2 YFSETQ. This CDR3 region has 14 residues. The V end lost 4 bases, the J end lost 0 bases, and 10 bases lay between the germline ends. The CDR3 bases are TGCGCCAGCAGCGGTGGACGGAACCAAGAGACCCAGTACTTC. It is translated as CASSGGRNQETQYF.

This clone came up once. The chain is built from TRBV6-6 and TRBJ1-2; 7 bases agree with TRBD1. V dropped 6 bases and J dropped 0; count of bases not matched to a gene: 7. The CDR3 covers 15 residues. Germline CDR1 and CDR2: MNHNY and SVGAGI (reference sequence). The CDR3 region is CASREWTGANYGYTF. For the CDR3, the DNA is TGTGCCAGCAGGGAATGGACAGGTGCTAACTATGGCTACACCTTC.

V and J are TRBV5-1 and TRBJ2-5; 10 nucleotides align to TRBD1. Germline V gene data show CDR1 as SGHRS and CDR2 as YFSETQ. J lost 1 base, V lost 4 bases, and 4 bases had no gene match. This CDR3 comprises 15 residues. The CDR3 loop reads CASSRTGGPQETQYF. For the CDR3, the DNA is TGCGCCAGCAGCCGGACAGGGGGACCCCAAGAGACCCAGTACTTC.

The rearrangement joins TRBV5-1 to TRBJ1-2; D may be TRBD1 (5 bases). CDR1 and CDR2 from the germline V gene are SGHRS and YFSETQ. The CDR3 consists of 14 residues. V lost 0 bases, J lost 6 bases, and 12 bases lay in between. CDR3 residues: CASSLVGEYDGYTF. In DNA form, the CDR3 reads TGCGCCAGCAGCTTGGTAGGGGAATACGATGGCTACACCTTC.

The chain links TRBV12-5 to TRBJ1-3; a weak D match, TRBD1 (5 bases). The germline gives CDR1 LGHNT, CDR2 FRNRAP. The CDR3 spans 14 residues. V was clipped by 1 base and J by 2 bases, with 6 bases between them. The CDR3 sequence: CASGLGQPGNTIYF. For the CDR3, the DNA is TGTGCTAGTGGTTTGGGACAGCCTGGAAACACCATATATTTT.

The chain carries TRBV30 and TRBJ1-2, with D uncertain. Germline V gives CDR1 GTSNPN, CDR2 SVGIG (reference sequence). The length of the CDR3 is 12 residues. Trimming cost V 2 bases and J 4 bases, with 8 bases left between them. CDR3: CAWSSVGYGYTF. DNA of the CDR3: TGTGCCTGGAGTTCGGTTGGCTATGGCTACACCTTC.

The genes are TRBV28 and TRBJ2-2, with D hard to call. V was shortened by 5 bases and J by 0 bases, with 7 bases between the two germline ends. This CDR3 is 14 amino acids long. Germline CDR1 reads MDHEN; CDR2 reads SYDVKM. CDR3 coding DNA: TGTGCCAGCAGTAGACACTCGAACACCGGGGAGCTGTTTTTT. This gives the protein CASSRHSNTGELFF.

V and J are TRBV7-2 and TRBJ2-7; D unresolved. The CDR3 is made up of 15 amino acids. Germline V lookup: CDR1 SGHTA, CDR2 FQGNSA. Deletions cut 1 base from V and 2 bases from J, with 12 bases between. The DNA of the CDR3 is TGTGCCAGCAGCTTAGGGGCCGGGCCTCCCTACGAGCAGTACGTC. Its translation: CASSLGAGPPYEQYV.

This sequence joins TRBV7-2 and TRBJ2-7; a possible D gene is TRBD2 (7 bases). CDR3 length equals 13 residues. V shed 2 bases and J shed 5 bases, with 10 bases lying between them. Looked up from germline, CDR1 is SGHTA and CDR2 is FQGNSA. For the CDR3, the DNA is TGTGCCAGCAGCTTAAGGGGGGGAAACGAGCAGTACGTC. Amino acid sequence: CASSLRGGNEQYV.

The chain has TRBV2 and TRBJ2-5; 8 positions match TRBD1. The CDR3 is 12 residues long. The germline V gene has CDR1 SNHLY and CDR2 FYNNEI. The V segment lost 6 bases and the J segment 3 bases; nucleotides outside the gene matches: 0. The CDR3 region has the DNA TGTGCCAGCAGGGACAGGGAAGAGACCCAGTACTTC. This encodes CASRDREETQYF.

The gene calls are TRBV2 and TRBJ1-2, with a possible D match to TRBD1 (5 bases). V was trimmed by 5 bases and J by 6 bases, leaving 19 bases between them. In germline, CDR1 is SNHLY, CDR2 FYNNEI. The CDR3 spans 15 residues. The CDR3 here is CASSLYRNLDDGYTF. The DNA of the CDR3 is TGTGCCAGCAGTCTTTACAGGAACCTCGACGATGGCTACACCTTC.

The V call is TRBV7-8, the J call TRBJ1-5; 12 nucleotides agree with TRBD1. The germline V gene encodes CDR1 SGHVS and CDR2 FQNEAQ. There are 16 residues in the CDR3. J lost 7 bases, V lost 5 bases, and 9 bases had no gene match. CDR3 coding DNA: TGTGCCAGCAGCCAGGGACAGGGGGCGTCAAGGCAGCCCCAGCATTTT. This sequence encodes CASSQGQGASRQPQHF. The entire variable domain, with the rest obtained from reference TRBV7-8 and TRBJ1-5, is as follows: GAGVSQSPRYKVAKRGQDVALRCDPISGHVSLFWYQQALGQGPEFLTYFQNEAQLDKSGLPSDRFFAERPEGSVSTLKIQRTQQEDSAVYLCASSQGQGASRQPQHFGDGTRLSIL.

The V call is TRBV7-2, the J call TRBJ2-2; a possible D gene is TRBD1 (5 bases). CDR3 size: 14 residues. Germline V CDR1 and CDR2: SGHTA, FQGNSA. Trimming took 3 bases from V and 6 from J, leaving 11 bases between them. The CDR3 bases are TGTGCCAGCAGCTTCTCTGGGGCGGCCGGGGAGCTGTTTTTT. This sequence encodes CASSFSGAAGELFF. The variable domain in full, completed from reference TRBV7-2 and TRBJ2-2, reads GAGVSQSPSNKVTEKGKDVELRCDPISGHTALYWYRQSLGQGLEFLIYFQGNSAPDKSGLPSDRFSAERTGGSVSTLTIQRTQQEDSAVYLCASSFSGAAGELFFGEGSRLTVL.

The gene calls are TRBV9 and TRBJ1-4, with a possible D match to TRBD1 (6 bases). V was trimmed by 3 bases and J by 6 bases, leaving 18 bases between them. Per the germline V gene, CDR1 is SGDLS and CDR2 is YYNGEE. The CDR3 covers 16 residues. The CDR3 nucleotides are TGTGCCAGCAGCGCCTCCGCGGGAGGGGGAGATGAAAAACTGTTTTTT. Amino acids: CASSASAGGGDEKLFF.